The 16 T cell receptor beta chains presented below share a single source sample, sequenced in a study of CXCR4 blockade with PD-1 therapy in pancreatic cancer. Generated by immunoSEQ multiplex PCR, the TCRdb table keeps only in-frame clones and is missing some. Altogether about 15,000 clones are present, approximately 72% being singletons, with the ten largest covering 5.9%. The sequencing input was tumor tissue. Receptors were obtained from a human donor with pancreatic ductal adenocarcinoma.

This clone was observed a handful of times. The chain employs TRBV19 and TRBJ2-1; maybe TRBD2 (5 bases). The V gene's germline CDR1 is LNHDA and CDR2 SQIVND (reference sequence). The V gene lost 0 bases and the J gene lost 4 bases, with 25 bases spanning the gap. There are 20 residues in the CDR3. Here the CDR3 reads CASSIDRVSGSGLGYNEQFF. The CDR3 nucleotides are TGTGCCAGTAGTATAGATAGGGTTTCCGGGTCGGGATTAGGATACAATGAGCAGTTCTTC.

V and J are TRBV19 and TRBJ2-6; tentative D call: TRBD1 (5 bases). The CDR3 loop spans 19 amino acids. Per germline, CDR1 LNHDA and CDR2 SQIVND (reference sequence). V lost 5 bases and J lost 0, with 20 bases in between. The CDR3 coding sequence is TGTGCCAGTAGTCCCACCCTTACAGGCTACCACTCTGGGGCCAACGTCCTGACTTTC. Translating it yields CASSPTLTGYHSGANVLTF.

This chain links TRBV28 with TRBJ1-5; D gene unclear. CDR1 is MDHEN, CDR2 SYDVKM, per germline. CDR3 length equals 14 residues. V shed 4 bases and J shed 4 bases, with 11 bases lying between them. The CDR3 bases are TGTGCCAGCAGTTCGCCCCCGCTGAATCAGCCCCAGCATTTT. Translating it yields CASSSPPLNQPQHF.

The V call is TRBV14, the J call TRBJ2-3; weak D call: TRBD2 (6 bases). The CDR3 contains 15 residues. Germline CDR1 reads SGHDN; CDR2 reads FVKESK. Trimming removed 4 bases from V and 10 bases from J, with 21 bases in between. For the CDR3, the DNA is TGTGCCAGCAGCCCAACTAGATCGGGAGCGGAAGCGCAGTATTTT. Translation gives CASSPTRSGAEAQYF.

This clone appeared a few times. V and J are TRBV28 and TRBJ2-7, with 7 bases identical to TRBD2. Germline V gene sequence: CDR1 MDHEN, CDR2 SYDVKM. This CDR3 comprises 15 residues. V lost 6 bases and J lost 2; bases outside the gene matches: 10. CDR3: CASSPPLADPYEQYF. The CDR3 DNA follows: TGTGCCAGCAGCCCACCCCTAGCGGACCCCTACGAGCAGTACTTC.

The V call is TRBV30, the J call TRBJ1-4, with 8 bases that match TRBD1. V lost 2 bases and J lost 7; bases outside the gene matches: 3. The CDR3 sequence is 13 residues long. Germline CDR1 is GTSNPN and CDR2 is SVGIG (reference sequence). CDR3: CAWSNRGGEKLFF. The CDR3 nucleotides are TGTGCCTGGAGTAACAGGGGGGGTGAAAAACTGTTTTTT.

The chain uses TRBV9 and TRBJ2-1; D gene uncertain. The germline CDR1 and CDR2 sequences are SGDLS and YYNGEE. The CDR3 is 15 amino acids. The V end lost 4 bases, the J end lost 4 bases, and 15 bases lay between the germline ends. The CDR3 DNA follows: TGTGCCAGCAGCCCTCCCCCTGACGCGTACAATGAGCAGTTCTTC. Translating it yields CASSPPPDAYNEQFF.

The chain links TRBV9 to TRBJ2-1; possibly TRBD2 for D (6 bases). The CDR3 is 16 residues long. Deletions cut 0 bases from V and 4 bases from J, with 14 bases between. The V gene's germline CDR1 is SGDLS and CDR2 YYNGEE. The CDR3 coding sequence is TGTGCCAGCAGCGTAGGGAGGGAGACGGCGTACAATGAGCAGTTCTTC. Protein product: CASSVGRETAYNEQFF.

The gene calls are TRBV28 and TRBJ2-1; TRBD2 is a possible D gene (6 bases). This CDR3 comprises 16 residues. V was shortened by 8 bases and J by 0 bases, with 17 bases between the two germline ends. Germline V gives CDR1 MDHEN, CDR2 SYDVKM. CDR3 amino acids: CASVSPAGVSYNEQFF. DNA for the CDR3: TGTGCCAGCGTTTCCCCAGCGGGTGTCTCCTACAATGAGCAGTTCTTC.

This clone was seen a handful of times. CDR3 loop: CASSSRTNSYEQYF. The DNA of the CDR3 is TGTGCCAGTAGTTCCCGGACTAACTCCTACGAGCAGTACTTC. The V gene is TRBV19, the J gene TRBJ2-7; TRBD2 is a possible D gene (6 bases). V lost 5 bases to trimming and J lost 0 bases, with 11 bases between them. Per the germline V gene, CDR1 is LNHDA and CDR2 is SQIVND (reference sequence). This CDR3 region has 14 residues.

The chain carries TRBV29-1 and TRBJ1-1, with D tentatively TRBD1 (6 bases). Trimming pared 4 bases from V and 6 bases from J, leaving 12 bases between. The V gene's germline CDR1 is SQVTM and CDR2 ANQGSEA. This CDR3 region has 12 residues. The CDR3 DNA sequence: TGCAGCGTTGTGGGGGCAGAGGCTGAAGCTTTCTTT. Translated: CSVVGAEAEAFF.

The V call is TRBV6-8, the J call TRBJ1-4, with TRBD1 identical over 8 bases. Per germline, CDR1 MNHGY and CDR2 SAAAGT. The J segment lost 4 bases and the V segment lost 2 bases, leaving 12 bases of the junction unmatched. This CDR3 has 18 amino acids. The CDR3 coding sequence is TGTGCCAGCAGTTACCTACTCGCTACAGGGGGAAGTAATGAAAAACTGTTTTTT. Translating gives CASSYLLATGGSNEKLFF.

The chain joins TRBV15 to TRBJ2-5, with a weak D call TRBD1 (6 bases). Germline lookup yields CDR1 LNHNV and CDR2 YYDKDF (reference sequence). V was shortened by 0 bases and J by 5 bases, with 16 bases between the two germline ends. The CDR3 has 16 residues. In nucleotides, the CDR3 is TGTGCCACCAGCAGAGAAGCCAGGGGACGATGGGAGACCCAGTACTTC. Translation gives CATSREARGRWETQYF.

J is TRBJ2-1 and V is TRBV19, with D perhaps matching TRBD2 (6 bases). Germline V gene data show CDR1 as LNHDA and CDR2 as SQIVND (reference sequence). V was clipped by 5 bases and J by 4 bases, with 9 bases between them. This CDR3 region has 13 residues. The CDR3 region is CASSLGGYNEQFF. The DNA of the CDR3 is TGTGCCAGTAGTTTGGGAGGATACAATGAGCAGTTCTTC.

This clone was observed a handful of times. The chain joins TRBV30 to TRBJ2-3; perhaps TRBD2 as D (5 bases). The CDR3 consists of 17 residues. Germline CDR1 is GTSNPN and CDR2 is SVGIG (reference sequence). The ends were cut back, 4 bases at V and 4 bases at J, with 24 bases in the middle. CDR3 in amino acids: CAWKQYVQVSGADTQYF. The CDR3 DNA reads TGTGCCTGGAAGCAATACGTCCAGGTAAGCGGTGCAGATACGCAGTATTTT.

The chain combines TRBV29-1 with TRBJ2-1, with 8 bases matching TRBD2. The CDR3 is 15 amino acids. V shed 6 bases and J 9 bases; nucleotides not matched to a gene: 16. Germline lookup yields CDR1 SQVTM and CDR2 ANQGSEA. The CDR3 coding sequence is TGCAGCGTGAACCGGGCGGTAGCGGGAATAACTGAGCAGTTCTTC. Its translation: CSVNRAVAGITEQFF.